This is a list of T cell receptor beta chains from one sample in a study of T cell changes during pregnancy in multiple sclerosis. This table comes from immunoSEQ multiplex PCR, and its TCRdb copy is limited to in-frame clones, with some not included. Here the sample spans tens of thousands of clones, around nine tenths being singletons. The sequences come from CD4+ T cells from peripheral blood mononuclear cells, collected in the second trimester of pregnancy. The receptor set was obtained from a female donor with multiple sclerosis, enrolled in a pregnancy study. The conserved cysteine and the conserved F or W are not part of the CDR3 here. Fields, in order: J gene, V gene, CDR3 protein.

TRBJ2-3	TRBV11-3	ASSEGLAVTDTQY
TRBJ1-4	TRBV29-1	SATSTGNEKLF
TRBJ1-1	TRBV4-1	ASRRPGVDTEAF
TRBJ1-1	TRBV19	ASSIAGQGAF
TRBJ2-4	TRBV6-5	ASREQGAKNIQY
TRBJ2-7	TRBV29-1	SVEQAQY
TRBJ1-3	TRBV9	ASSYLGVSGNTIY
TRBJ2-1	TRBV6-5	ASSLEAPTFNEQF
TRBJ2-3	TRBV6-1	ASSTYPTGPDTQY
TRBJ2-3	TRBV11-3	ASSFGLGVSDTQY
TRBJ1-6	TRBV10-3	AISESGQGKSSYNSPLH
TRBJ2-5	TRBV6-5	ASMSFRYSETQY
TRBJ2-3	TRBV19	ASSRSGTDTQY
TRBJ1-1	TRBV10-3	AVRRSEEAF
TRBJ2-7	TRBV6-5	ASSYDRTYEQY
TRBJ1-2	TRBV19	ASTGIGNYGYT
TRBJ2-5	TRBV5-1	ASSLRVAGLETQY
TRBJ2-3	TRBV6-6	ASSYPGRGADTQY
TRBJ1-3	TRBV5-8	ASSWDTLSGNTIY
TRBJ2-2	TRBV15	ATSTSGQGRTGELF
TRBJ1-5	TRBV2	ASSDQAAAYQPQH
TRBJ2-2	TRBV11-1	ASYLNRGGTGELF
TRBJ2-7	TRBV7-9	ASSLEPSFPYEQY